The present T cell receptor beta chain was sequenced within a study of OX40 agonist ivuxolimab in advanced cancers. TCRdb keeps only in-frame clones here, not all; method: immunoSEQ multiplex PCR. The data contain roughly 62,000 clones, 84% of them seen just once; the ten biggest clones take up 4.6%. This TCR was recovered from an adult with an advanced solid tumor such as melanoma, head and neck, liver or kidney cancer. The material was CD4+ or CD8+ T cells sorted from blood, obtained in a trial of the OX40 agonist ivuxolimab.

The CDR3, as DNA: TGCAGTGCGGAGAATGGAGAGACCCAGTACTTC. It encodes CSAENGETQYF. This chain joins TRBV20-1 and TRBJ2-5; D remains ambiguous. Trimming pared 6 bases from V and 4 bases from J, leaving 9 bases between. The CDR3 sequence is 11 residues long. From germline, CDR1 is DFQATT and CDR2 SNEGSKA (reference sequence).